A single sample is the source of the 17 T cell receptor beta chains below, sequenced in a study of metastatic and nonmetastatic thyroid tumors. Patients underwent thyroid surgery, and none had received any treatment before it. TCRdb re-called clones via MiXCR from the PCR reads. This sample has 8,000 to 10,000 clones, with 35% to 40% found just once. Sequenced: tumor tissue. Receptor source: a female donor with papillary thyroid cancer or a benign thyroid nodule (not recorded which). Some clones in this sample may be carry-over from other donors' samples.

Written as DNA, the CDR3 is TGTGCCTGGAGTAAAACAGGAAAGGGGGAAAAACTGTTTTTT. Translating it yields CAWSKTGKGEKLFF. The rearrangement uses TRBV30 and TRBJ1-4, with D possibly being TRBD1 (5 bases). The CDR3 is 14 residues long. V lost 2 bases and J lost 8, with 15 bases in between. Per germline, CDR1 GTSNPN and CDR2 SVGIG (reference sequence).

By share of the sample, this clone is medium-sized (0.01 to 0.1%). The genes are TRBV7-2 and TRBJ2-7, with TRBD1 matching 10 bases. The trim removed 3 bases at V and 3 bases at J, leaving 11 bases unmatched. Germline CDR1 is SGHTA and CDR2 is FQGNSA. The length of the CDR3 is 17 residues. The CDR3, as DNA: TGTGCCAGCAGCTTGAACCCGCCCGGGACAGGGGTCTACGAGCAGTACTTC. This gives the protein CASSLNPPGTGVYEQYF.

This clone has at least ten counts. This may be a read error: a much more frequent sequence differs by one nucleotide. CDR3 nucleotides: TGTGCCAGCAGTTACCGGGCGGGGGGCACAGGTACGCAGTATTTT. Residues: CASSYRAGGTGTQYF. This chain uses TRBV6-5 with TRBJ2-3, with 8 bases lining up with TRBD2. In germline, CDR1 is MNHEY, CDR2 SVGAGI. CDR3 length: 15 amino acids.

This clone has only a few counts. The chain is built from TRBV28 and TRBJ2-7, with D perhaps matching TRBD1 or TRBD2 (5 bases each). The CDR3 runs to 13 residues. Germline values: CDR1 MDHEN, CDR2 SYDVKM. The V and J ends lost 7 bases and 2 bases respectively, with 12 bases between them. CDR3 in DNA: TGTGCCAGCACTAGGGACCGACCCTACGAGCAGTACTTC. The encoded protein is CASTRDRPYEQYF. Drawing the rest from reference TRBV28 and TRBJ2-7, the complete variable domain is DVKVTQSSRYLVKRTGEKVFLECVQDMDHENMFWYRQDPGLGLRLIYFSYDVKMKEKGDIPEGYSVSREKKERFSLILESASTNQTSMYLCASTRDRPYEQYFGPGTRLTVT.

This clone ranks as medium-sized (0.01 to 0.1%). The chain links TRBV25-1 to TRBJ2-1; unclear D gene. The CDR3 consists of 12 residues. Germline V gene lookup returns CDR1 MGHDK and CDR2 SYGVNS. The V gene lost 7 bases and the J gene lost 6 bases, with 10 bases spanning the gap. CDR3 sequence (DNA): TGTGCCAGCAAAGGATCAAGCAATGAGCAGTTCTTC. Translated, it gives CASKGSSNEQFF. Combining the CDR3 with reference TRBV25-1 and TRBJ2-1 gives the whole variable domain EADIYQTPRYLVIGTGKKITLECSQTMGHDKMYWYQQDPGMELHLIHYSYGVNSTEKGDLSSESTVSRIRTEHFPLTLESARPSHTSQYLCASKGSSNEQFFGPGTRLTVL.

This clone was detected only a few times. A clone one base away is much larger, so this may be a read error. CDR3 sequence reads: CASSMHVSETQYF. The CDR3 DNA follows: TGTGCCAGTAGTATGCACGTTTCGGAGACCCAGTACTTC. The rearrangement links TRBV19 to TRBJ2-5; no reliable D call. Germline V gene sequence: CDR1 LNHDA, CDR2 SQIVND (reference sequence). Trimming removed 3 bases at V and 5 bases at J, with 10 bases between. This CDR3 comprises 13 residues.

This clone is deemed medium-sized (0.01 to 0.1%). This rearrangement joins TRBV28 to TRBJ1-6; 8 positions agree with TRBD1. CDR1 and CDR2 from the germline V gene are MDHEN and SYDVKM. The V and J ends lost 2 bases and 6 bases, in that order; junction bases with no gene match: 6. This CDR3 has 16 residues. The CDR3 loop reads CASSLMQGARNSPLHF. The CDR3 region has the DNA TGTGCCAGCAGTTTAATGCAGGGGGCGCGTAATTCACCCCTCCACTTT.

V usage is TRBV12-3 or TRBV12-4 and J usage is TRBJ1-1, with no clear D. The V end was cut by 2 bases, the J end by 7 bases, with 5 bases between. This CDR3 region has 11 residues. The CDR3 DNA reads as TGTGCCAGCAGTTTAAGGAGTGAAGCTTTCTTT. Residues: CASSLRSEAFF.

This clone was recorded many times. This CDR3 reads CASSPLGTSGANVLTF. The CDR3 DNA follows: TGTGCCAGCTCACCGCTAGGGACCTCTGGGGCCAACGTCCTGACTTTC. V usage is TRBV18 and J usage is TRBJ2-6, with D tentatively TRBD1 or TRBD2 (5 bases each). The CDR3 loop spans 16 amino acids. The germline CDR1 and CDR2 sequences are KGHSH and LQKENI. V was clipped by 3 bases and J by 0 bases, with 9 bases between them.

This clone has only a few counts. J is TRBJ2-7 and V is TRBV27, with no clear D. Germline values: CDR1 MNHEY, CDR2 SMNVEV (reference sequence). There are 14 residues in the CDR3. Trimming took 4 bases from V and 1 from J, leaving 11 bases between them. The CDR3, as DNA: TGTGCCAGCAGTTCGGGTCTCCAATCCTACGAGCAGTACTTC. Encoded protein: CASSSGLQSYEQYF.

By share of the sample, this clone is medium-sized (0.01 to 0.1%). The gene calls are TRBV3-1 and TRBJ2-7; D unclear. The CDR3 covers 15 residues. Trimming pared 2 bases from V and 10 bases from J, leaving 21 bases between. Germline lookup yields CDR1 LGHDT and CDR2 YNNKEL (reference sequence). In DNA form, the CDR3 reads TGTGCCAGCAGCCAAATAGACGGGCCGGTCGGTAAACAGTACTTC. It yields the protein CASSQIDGPVGKQYF.

The rearrangement joins TRBV20-1 to TRBJ2-7; 9 bases are shared with TRBD1. Germline V gene sequence: CDR1 DFQATT, CDR2 SNEGSKA (reference sequence). This CDR3 is 14 amino acids long. Unmatched junction bases numbered 6, after V lost 4 bases and J lost 2 bases. The CDR3 bases are TGCAGTGCTAATGGGGGACAGGGCGCCTACGAGCAGTACTTC. Translation: CSANGGQGAYEQYF.

V and J are TRBV20-1 and TRBJ1-5; D perhaps matches TRBD1 (5 bases). Looked up from germline, CDR1 is DFQATT and CDR2 is SNEGSKA (reference sequence). This CDR3 spans 14 amino acids. V was shortened by 6 bases and J by 3 bases, with 15 bases between the two germline ends. The CDR3 is CSATGRKLNQPQHF. In DNA, the CDR3 is TGCAGTGCCACGGGACGGAAACTCAATCAGCCCCAGCATTTT.

Concerning this clone: One end of the junction fails to match germline, which may point to a read error. The chain uses TRBV19 and TRBJ2-1; possible D gene TRBD2, 6 bases. The germline CDR1 and CDR2 sequences are LNHDA and SQIVND (reference sequence). The CDR3 has 16 residues. The CDR3 loop is CAGSIEGRSSYNEQFF. The CDR3 DNA reads as TGTGCCGGTAGTATAGAGGGGAGGAGCTCCTACAATGAGCAGTTCTTC.

This clone is labeled medium-sized. The chain carries TRBV4-2 and TRBJ2-6, with 9 bases lining up with TRBD1. Germline loops: CDR1 LGHNA, CDR2 YNFKEQ. This CDR3 contains 17 residues. Trimming took 4 bases from V and 0 from J; bases not matched to a gene: 4. This CDR3 is CASSRGTGNSGANVLTF. Written as DNA, the CDR3 is TGTGCCAGCAGCCGAGGGACAGGGAACTCTGGGGCCAACGTCCTGACTTTC.

The chain joins TRBV5-1 to TRBJ1-1, with D tentatively TRBD1 (6 bases). The CDR3 length is 14 residues. Germline-derived CDR1 and CDR2 are SGHRS and YFSETQ. V shed 2 bases and J shed 4 bases, with 12 bases lying between them. CDR3 amino acids: CASSLEGGCTEAFF. The CDR3 DNA reads TGCGCCAGCAGCTTAGAGGGGGGATGCACTGAAGCTTTCTTT.

This clone was recorded at least ten times. The V gene is TRBV3-1, the J gene TRBJ1-5; TRBD1 might be the D (5 bases). From germline, CDR1 is LGHDT and CDR2 YNNKEL (reference sequence). CDR3 length equals 12 residues. V dropped 2 bases and J dropped 10 bases, with 9 bases sitting between them. The CDR3 bases are TGTGCCAGCAGCCAACAGGGAAACCCCCAGCATTTT. Protein sequence: CASSQQGNPQHF. Together with reference TRBV3-1 and TRBJ1-5, the CDR3 gives the full variable domain: DTAVSQTPKYLVTQMGNDKSIKCEQNLGHDTMYWYKQDSKKFLKIMFSYNNKELIINETVPNRFSPKSPDKAHLNLHINSLELGDSAVYFCASSQQGNPQHFGDGTRLSIL.